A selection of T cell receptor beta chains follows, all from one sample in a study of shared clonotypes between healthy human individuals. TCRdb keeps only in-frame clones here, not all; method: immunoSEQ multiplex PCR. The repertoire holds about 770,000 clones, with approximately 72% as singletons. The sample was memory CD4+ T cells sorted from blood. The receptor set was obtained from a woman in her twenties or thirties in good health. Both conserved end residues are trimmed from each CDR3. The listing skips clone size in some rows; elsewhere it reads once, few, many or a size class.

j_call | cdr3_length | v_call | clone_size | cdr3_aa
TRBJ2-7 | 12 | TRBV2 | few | ASRGSSGRSEQY
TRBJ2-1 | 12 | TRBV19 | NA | ASSRPGGLDEQF
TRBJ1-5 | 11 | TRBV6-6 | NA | ASRIVERQPQH
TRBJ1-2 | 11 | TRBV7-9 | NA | ASSLDRENGYT
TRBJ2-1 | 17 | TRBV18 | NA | ASSPSIAGGTGSYNEQF
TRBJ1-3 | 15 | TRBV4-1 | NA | ASSQGIASHSGNTIY
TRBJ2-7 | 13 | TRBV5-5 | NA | ASSLTSVTSYEQY
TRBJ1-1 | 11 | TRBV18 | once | ASSQGRNTEAF
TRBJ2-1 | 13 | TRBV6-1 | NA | ASSNVMGLYNEQF
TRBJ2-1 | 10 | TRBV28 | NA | ASSPVRILKF
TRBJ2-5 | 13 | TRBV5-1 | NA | ASSLWGGTDETQY
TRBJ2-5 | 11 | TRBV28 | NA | ASRESGLKTQY
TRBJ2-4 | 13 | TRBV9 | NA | ASSPGGVAKNIQY
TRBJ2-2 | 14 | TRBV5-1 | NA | ASGLRQAAYTGELF
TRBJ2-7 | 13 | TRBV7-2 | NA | ASSFQAEIHYEQY
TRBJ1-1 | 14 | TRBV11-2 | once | ASSFQPGTGGTEAF
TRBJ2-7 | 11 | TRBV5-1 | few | ASSAGQAREQY
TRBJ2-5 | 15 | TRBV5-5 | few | ASSPGWDSNHPETQY
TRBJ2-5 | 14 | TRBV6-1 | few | ASSEGSSGNQETQY
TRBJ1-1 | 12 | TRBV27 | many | ASKRTSADTEAF
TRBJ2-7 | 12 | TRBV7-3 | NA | ASSPGDRVSEQY
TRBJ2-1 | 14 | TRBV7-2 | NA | ASSSRTGTSANEQF
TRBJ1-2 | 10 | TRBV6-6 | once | ASGGGLHGYT
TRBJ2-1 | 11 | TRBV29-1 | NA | SAGTGPYNEQF
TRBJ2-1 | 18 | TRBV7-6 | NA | ASSLQRLAGGTSSYNEQF
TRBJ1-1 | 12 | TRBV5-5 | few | ASSLTGTGTEAF
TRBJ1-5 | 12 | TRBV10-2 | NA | ASSGTGGNQPQH
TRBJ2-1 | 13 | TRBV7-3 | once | ASSFRTSGIAEQF
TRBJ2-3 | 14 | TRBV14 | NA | ASSQKRDAYTDTQY
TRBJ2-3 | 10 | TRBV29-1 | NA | SVAGGTDTQY
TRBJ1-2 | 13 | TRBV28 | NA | ASSLTGTGIYGYT
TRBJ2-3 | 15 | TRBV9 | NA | ASSVAQSLTSTDTQY
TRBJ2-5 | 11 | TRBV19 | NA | ASSIVTSSPPY
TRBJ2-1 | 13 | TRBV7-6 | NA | ASSLARREGAEQF
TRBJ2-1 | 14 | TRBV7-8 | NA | ASSLEWGSSYNEQF
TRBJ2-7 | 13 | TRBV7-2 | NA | ASSPGTGQNYEQY
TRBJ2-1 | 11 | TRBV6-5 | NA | ASSRSTVNEQF
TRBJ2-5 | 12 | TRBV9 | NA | ASSVEATQETQY
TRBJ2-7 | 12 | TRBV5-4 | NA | ASSSGPTHYEQY
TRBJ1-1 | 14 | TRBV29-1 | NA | SVGGGRGALNTEAF
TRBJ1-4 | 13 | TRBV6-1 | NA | ASSEQGGIYEKLF
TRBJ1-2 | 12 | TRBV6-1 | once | ASSEEYNGYGYT
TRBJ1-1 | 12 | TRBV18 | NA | ASSPDRVNTEAF
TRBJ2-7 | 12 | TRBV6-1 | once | ASSLGQGAGEQY
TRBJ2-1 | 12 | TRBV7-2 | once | ASSLDTTYNEQF
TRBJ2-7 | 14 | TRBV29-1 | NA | SVAPRKRTDAAEQY
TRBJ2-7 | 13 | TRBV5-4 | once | ASSQGGGRLYEQY
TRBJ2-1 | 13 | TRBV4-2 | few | ASSQESFRGNEQF
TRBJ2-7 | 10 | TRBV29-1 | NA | SVEDLQGKQY
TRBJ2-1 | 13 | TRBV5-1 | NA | ASSLSASSYNEQF
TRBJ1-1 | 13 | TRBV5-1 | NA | ASSSQEPGDTEAF
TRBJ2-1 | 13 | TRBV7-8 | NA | ASSFLDKIYNEQF
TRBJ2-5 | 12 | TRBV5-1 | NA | ASSLIRGRETQY